This TCR beta chain was profiled in a study of cytomegalovirus exposure and HLA in healthy donors. Study information: Early released data comprised 75 million to 100 million unique TCRs from HLA-typed donors. Study findings and constraints: Whilst most TCR sequences proved rare, a subset of public TCRs occurred across many donors. In terms of immune exposure information, only CMV serostatus was available.

Germline CDR1 reads SGHNT; CDR2 reads YYREEE (reference sequence). Deletions cut 4 bases from V and 10 bases from J, with 12 bases between. The CDR3 consists of 12 residues. With respect to this clone: Its antigen remains unidentified.

A multiplex PCR was run with 60 Vbeta primers and 13 Jbeta primers. Assay used: immunoSEQ multiplex PCR; TCRdb lists only in-frame clones, some missing. The sample gives around 140,000 clones, roughly three quarters of which show up once; 0.75% to 0.95% is in the top ten. Sequencing was performed on PBMCs. The receptor's source is a woman in her fifties or sixties in good health and CMV-seronegative. This chain uses TRBV5-4 with TRBJ2-1, with D unresolved. This chain's CDR3 is CASSPHGGEQFF. In nucleotides, the CDR3 is TGTGCCAGCAGCCCGCACGGCGGCGAGCAGTTCTTC.